Described below is a single TCR beta chain sequence and its context. Per the original methods: It was from reference gene primer amplification that nucleated cell counts were estimated. Produced via immunoSEQ multiplex PCR; TCRdb's table is partial and in-frame only. The V and J calls and the clone size are those of that table, but D and trimming were determined from the DNA. Of under 250,000 clones listed, about 82% are singletons. The sample is drawn from a study of blood T cell repertoires in COVID-19. Study-wide context: From T cells, B-cell-depleted T cells, or PBMCs came the material, which was cDNA or gDNA.

Germline V gives CDR1 SGHVS, CDR2 FNYEAQ. V dropped 0 bases and J dropped 7; count of bases not matched to a gene: 8. The CDR3 spans 15 residues. Sequencing was carried out using peripheral blood. The sequence was collected from a woman older than 75 with COVID-19, enrolled during active disease. V and J are TRBV7-6 and TRBJ1-2, with 7 bases identical to TRBD1. CDR3 loop: CASSLAEGASGGYTF. The CDR3 nucleotides are TGTGCCAGCAGCTTAGCGGAGGGGGCTTCGGGTGGCTACACCTTC.